The rows below give T cell receptor beta chains drawn from one sample of a study of blood T cells in healthy people across ages. Via MiXCR, TCRdb re-called the 5' RACE reads, giving one row per CDR3 protein. The sample lists over 1,500,000 distinct CDR3 sequences; approximately 50% were seen once. The sequenced material came from blood. These receptors originate from a woman aged 35 to 49 in good health. The CDR3 runs from the conserved cysteine through the conserved F or W. D genes are given only for firm matches. Clone size is not always given. Where it is, it says once, few, many or a class for expanded clones.

j_call cdr3_length clone_size v_call d_call cdr3_aa cdr3_nt
TRBJ2-7 16 . TRBV28 . CASSSGPIRNAYEQYF TGTGCCAGCAGTTCTGGACCTATCAGAAATGCCTACGAGCAGTACTTC
TRBJ2-5 16 few TRBV7-2 TRBD2 CASSFPRGDYQETQYF TGTGCCAGCAGCTTCCCCCGGGGGGACTACCAAGAGACCCAGTACTTC
TRBJ1-4 12 . TRBV7-9 . CASSFGLEKLFF TGTGCCAGCAGCTTCGGGTTGGAAAAACTGTTTTTT
TRBJ2-4 15 few TRBV4-1 . CASSRVQGSKNIQYF TGCGCCAGCAGCCGAGTACAGGGCTCCAAAAACATTCAGTACTTC
TRBJ2-5 13 once TRBV6-6 . CASSYSEYGEQYF TGTGCCAGCAGTTACTCGGAGTACGGAGAGCAGTACTTC
TRBJ2-5 15 few TRBV5-1 TRBD2 CASSFEAGAQETQYF TGCGCCAGCAGCTTTGAAGCGGGGGCACAAGAGACCCAGTACTTC
TRBJ1-2 15 . TRBV20-1 . CSARDQFGGNYGYTF TGCAGTGCTAGAGATCAGTTTGGAGGGAACTATGGCTACACCTTC
TRBJ2-5 13 . TRBV20-1 . CSASSLPRETQYF TGCAGTGCTTCCAGCTTGCCCCGAGAGACCCAGTACTTC
TRBJ1-1 14 . TRBV5-1 . CASNLVRQNTEAFF TGTGCCAGCAACTTGGTCCGTCAGAACACTGAAGCTTTCTTT
TRBJ2-4 17 few TRBV5-6 TRBD2 CASRRRLAGGRRNIQYF TGTGCCAGCAGACGACGACTAGCGGGGGGAAGGAGGAACATTCAGTACTTC
TRBJ1-2 18 . TRBV5-1 TRBD1 CASSLEQGARGRNYGYTF TGCGCCAGCAGCTTGGAACAGGGGGCTCGTGGACGTAACTATGGCTACACCTTC
TRBJ2-2 13 . TRBV18 . CASSPQTGGELFF TGTGCCAGCTCACCACAAACAGGCGGGGAGCTGTTTTTT
TRBJ1-5 14 . TRBV27 . CASSPFDSNQPQHF TGTGCCAGCAGTCCCTTCGACAGTAATCAGCCCCAGCATTTT
TRBJ2-4 14 few TRBV15 . CATSRGAGGDIQYF TGTGCCACCAGCAGAGGAGCAGGGGGGGACATTCAGTACTTC
TRBJ2-1 13 many TRBV24-1 . CATSVLSNNEQFF TGTGCCACCAGTGTCTTATCCAACAATGAGCAGTTCTTC
TRBJ1-2 18 . TRBV6-2/TRBV6-3 . CASSYSMVGSRFGYGYTF TGTGCCAGCAGTTACTCGATGGTTGGGTCGAGGTTCGGCTATGGCTACACCTTC
TRBJ1-4 14 few TRBV12-3/TRBV12-4 TRBD1 CASSFQGALEKLFF TGTGCCAGCAGTTTTCAGGGGGCGCTTGAAAAACTGTTTTTT
TRBJ2-1 17 once TRBV5-1 TRBD2 CATSSSGGVSSYNEQFF TGCGCCACCTCGTCTAGCGGGGGGGTAAGCTCCTACAATGAGCAGTTCTTC
TRBJ2-1 13 . TRBV5-4 TRBD1 CASSLIQGAGQFF TGTGCCAGCAGCCTTATCCAGGGGGCAGGGCAGTTCTTC
TRBJ1-1 14 . TRBV29-1 TRBD1 CSVAGTGSRGEAFF TGCAGCGTTGCTGGGACAGGGTCTCGCGGGGAAGCTTTCTTT
TRBJ2-3 15 few TRBV11-1 . CASSPEGRVSDTQYF TGTGCCAGCAGCCCCGAGGGGCGGGTCTCAGATACGCAGTATTTT
TRBJ2-4 12 few TRBV7-2 . CASSQWGNIQYF TGTGCCAGCAGCCAGTGGGGAAACATTCAGTACTTC
TRBJ2-5 16 many TRBV9 . CASSVEPLVAGETQYF TGTGCCAGCAGCGTAGAACCCCTCGTAGCTGGGGAGACCCAGTACTTC
TRBJ2-3 16 . TRBV28 TRBD2 CASSTLAGVGTDTQYF TGTGCCAGCAGTACCCTAGCGGGGGTTGGCACAGATACGCAGTATTTT
TRBJ2-3 19 . TRBV12-3/TRBV12-4 TRBD2 CASSFKFQHRDYRTDTQYF TGTGCCAGCAGTTTCAAGTTCCAGCACCGGGACTACCGCACAGATACGCAGTATTTT
TRBJ1-1 13 . TRBV27 . CASSTPFKTEAFF TGTGCCAGCAGTACACCATTTAAGACTGAAGCTTTCTTT
TRBJ2-1 16 few TRBV4-3 . CASSQDSQSSYNEQFF TGCGCCAGCAGCCAAGATAGCCAGAGCTCCTACAATGAGCAGTTCTTC
TRBJ2-7 10 few TRBV29-1 . CSVGGSEQYF TGCAGCGTTGGAGGCTCCGAGCAGTACTTC